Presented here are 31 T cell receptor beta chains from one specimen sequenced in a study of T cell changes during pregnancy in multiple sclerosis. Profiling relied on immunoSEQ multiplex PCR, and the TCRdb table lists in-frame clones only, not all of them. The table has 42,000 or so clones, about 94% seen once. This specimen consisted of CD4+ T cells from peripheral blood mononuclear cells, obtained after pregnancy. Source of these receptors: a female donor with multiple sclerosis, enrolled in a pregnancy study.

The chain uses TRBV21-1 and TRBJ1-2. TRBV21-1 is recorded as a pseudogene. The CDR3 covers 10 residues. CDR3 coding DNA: TGTGCCAGCAGCCTGTATGGCTACACCTTC. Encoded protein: CASSLYGYTF.

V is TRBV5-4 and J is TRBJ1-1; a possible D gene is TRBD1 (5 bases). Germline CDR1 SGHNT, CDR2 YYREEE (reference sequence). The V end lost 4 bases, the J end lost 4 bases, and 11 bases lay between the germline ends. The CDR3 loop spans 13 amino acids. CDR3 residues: CASSPGRVTEAFF. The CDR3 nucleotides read TGTGCCAGCAGCCCAGGGAGGGTCACTGAAGCTTTCTTT. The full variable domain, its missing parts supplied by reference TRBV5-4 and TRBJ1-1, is ETGVTQSPTHLIKTRGQQVTLRCSSQSGHNTVSWYQQALGQGPQFIFQYYREEENGRGNFPPRFSGLQFPNYSSELNVNALELDDSALYLCASSPGRVTEAFFGQGTRLTVV.

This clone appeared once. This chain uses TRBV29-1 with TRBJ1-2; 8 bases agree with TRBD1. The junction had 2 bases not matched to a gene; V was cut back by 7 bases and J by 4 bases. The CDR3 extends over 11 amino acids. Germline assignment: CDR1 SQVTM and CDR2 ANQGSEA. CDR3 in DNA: TGCAGCGATGGACAGGGCTATGGCTACACCTTC. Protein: CSDGQGYGYTF. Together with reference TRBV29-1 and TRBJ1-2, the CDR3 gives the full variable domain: SAVISQKPSRDICQRGTSLTIQCQVDSQVTMMFWYRQQPGQSLTLIATANQGSEATYESGFVIDKFPISRPNLTFSTLTVSNMSPEDSSIYLCSDGQGYGYTFGSGTRLTVV.

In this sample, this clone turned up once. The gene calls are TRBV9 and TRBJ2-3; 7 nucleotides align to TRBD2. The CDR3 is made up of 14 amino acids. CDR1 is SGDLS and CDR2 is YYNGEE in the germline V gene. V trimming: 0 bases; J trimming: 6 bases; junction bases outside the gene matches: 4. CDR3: CASSVGGGADTQYF. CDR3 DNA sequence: TGTGCCAGCAGCGTAGGGGGGGGAGCGGATACGCAGTATTTT.

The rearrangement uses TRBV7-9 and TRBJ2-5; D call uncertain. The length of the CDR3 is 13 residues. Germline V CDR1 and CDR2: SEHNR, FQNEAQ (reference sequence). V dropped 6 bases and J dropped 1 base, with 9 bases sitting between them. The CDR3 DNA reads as TGTGCCAGCAGTCGACAAATCCAAGAGACCCAGTACTTC. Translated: CASSRQIQETQYF. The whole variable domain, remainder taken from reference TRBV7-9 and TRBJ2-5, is DTGVSQNPRHKITKRGQNVTFRCDPISEHNRLYWYRQTLGQGPEFLTYFQNEAQLEKSRLLSDRFSAERPKGSFSTLEIQRTEQGDSAMYLCASSRQIQETQYFGPGTRLLVL.

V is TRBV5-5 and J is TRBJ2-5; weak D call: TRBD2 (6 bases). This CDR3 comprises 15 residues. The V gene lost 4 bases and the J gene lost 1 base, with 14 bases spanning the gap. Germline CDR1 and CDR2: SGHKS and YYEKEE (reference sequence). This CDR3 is CASSRAGHLQETQYF. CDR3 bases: TGTGCCAGCAGCCGAGCGGGCCACCTCCAAGAGACCCAGTACTTC.

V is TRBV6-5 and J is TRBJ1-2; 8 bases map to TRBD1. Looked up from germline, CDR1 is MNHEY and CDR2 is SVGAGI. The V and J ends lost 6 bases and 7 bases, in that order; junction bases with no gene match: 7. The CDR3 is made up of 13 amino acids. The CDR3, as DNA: TGTGCCAGCAGACCGGACAGGGTCTCTGGCTACACCTTC. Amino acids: CASRPDRVSGYTF.

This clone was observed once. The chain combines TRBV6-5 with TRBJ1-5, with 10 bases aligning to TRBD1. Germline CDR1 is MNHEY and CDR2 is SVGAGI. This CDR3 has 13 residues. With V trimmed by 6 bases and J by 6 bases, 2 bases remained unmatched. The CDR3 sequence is CASSGQGGQPQHF. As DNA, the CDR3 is TGTGCCAGCAGCGGACAGGGGGGTCAGCCCCAGCATTTT.

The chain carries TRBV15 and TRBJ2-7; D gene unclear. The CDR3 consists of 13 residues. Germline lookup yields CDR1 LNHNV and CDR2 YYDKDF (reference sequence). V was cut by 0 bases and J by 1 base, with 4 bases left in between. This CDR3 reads CATSREQSYEQYF. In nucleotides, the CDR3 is TGTGCCACCAGCAGAGAACAGTCCTACGAGCAGTACTTC.

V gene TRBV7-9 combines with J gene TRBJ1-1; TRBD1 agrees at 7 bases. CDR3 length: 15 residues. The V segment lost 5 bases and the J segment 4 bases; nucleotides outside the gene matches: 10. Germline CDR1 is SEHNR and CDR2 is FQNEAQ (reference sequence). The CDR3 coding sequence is TGTGCCAGCAGCCCGTGGACAGGTTCGGGCACTGAAGCTTTCTTT. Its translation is CASSPWTGSGTEAFF.

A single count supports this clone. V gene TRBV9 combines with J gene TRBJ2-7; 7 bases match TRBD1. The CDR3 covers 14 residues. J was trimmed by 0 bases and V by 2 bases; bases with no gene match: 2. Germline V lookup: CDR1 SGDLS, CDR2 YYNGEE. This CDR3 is CASSVTGISYEQYF. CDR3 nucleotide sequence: TGTGCCAGCAGCGTGACAGGGATCTCCTACGAGCAGTACTTC.

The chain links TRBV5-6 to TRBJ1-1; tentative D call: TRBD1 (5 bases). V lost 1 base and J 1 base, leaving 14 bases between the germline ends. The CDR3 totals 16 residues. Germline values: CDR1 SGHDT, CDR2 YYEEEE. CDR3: CASSLYRLSWNTEAFF. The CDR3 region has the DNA TGTGCCAGCAGCTTGTACAGGCTTTCATGGAACACTGAAGCTTTCTTT.

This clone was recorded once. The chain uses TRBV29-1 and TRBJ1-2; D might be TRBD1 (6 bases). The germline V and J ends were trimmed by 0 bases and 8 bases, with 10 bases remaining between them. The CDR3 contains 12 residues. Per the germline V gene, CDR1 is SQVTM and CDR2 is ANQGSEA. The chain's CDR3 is CSVEDVGAGYTF. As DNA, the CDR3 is TGCAGCGTTGAAGACGTGGGGGCCGGCTACACCTTC.

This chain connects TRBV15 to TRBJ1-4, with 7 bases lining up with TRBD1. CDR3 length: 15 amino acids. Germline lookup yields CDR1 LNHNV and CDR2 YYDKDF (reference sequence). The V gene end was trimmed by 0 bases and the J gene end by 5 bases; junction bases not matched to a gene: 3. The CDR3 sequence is CATSREGQNNEKLFF. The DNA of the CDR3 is TGTGCCACCAGCAGAGAGGGACAGAACAATGAAAAACTGTTTTTT.

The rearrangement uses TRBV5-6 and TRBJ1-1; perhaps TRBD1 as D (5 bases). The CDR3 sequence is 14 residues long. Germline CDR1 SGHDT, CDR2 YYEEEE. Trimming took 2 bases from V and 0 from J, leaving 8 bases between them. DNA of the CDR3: TGTGCCAGCAGCTTTTGGGGCCTGAACACTGAAGCTTTCTTT. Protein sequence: CASSFWGLNTEAFF.

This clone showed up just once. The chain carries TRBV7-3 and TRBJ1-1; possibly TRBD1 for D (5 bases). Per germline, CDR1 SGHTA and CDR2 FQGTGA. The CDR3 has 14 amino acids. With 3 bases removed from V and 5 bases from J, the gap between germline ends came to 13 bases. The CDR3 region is CASSFSGTSTEAFF. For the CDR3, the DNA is TGTGCCAGCAGCTTCTCAGGGACTTCGACTGAAGCTTTCTTT.

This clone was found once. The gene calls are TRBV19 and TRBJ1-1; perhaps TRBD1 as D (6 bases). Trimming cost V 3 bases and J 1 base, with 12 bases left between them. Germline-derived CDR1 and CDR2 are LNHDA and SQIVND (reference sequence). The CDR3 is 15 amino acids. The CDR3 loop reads CASSINDRPNTEAFF. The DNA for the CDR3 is TGTGCCAGTAGTATTAACGACAGGCCGAACACTGAAGCTTTCTTT.

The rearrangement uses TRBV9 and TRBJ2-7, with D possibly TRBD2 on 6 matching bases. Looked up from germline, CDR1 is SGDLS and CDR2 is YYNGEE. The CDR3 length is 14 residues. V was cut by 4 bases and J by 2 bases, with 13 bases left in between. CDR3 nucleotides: TGTGCCAGCAGCCCCGGGGGATCCGCCTACGAGCAGTACTTC. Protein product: CASSPGGSAYEQYF.

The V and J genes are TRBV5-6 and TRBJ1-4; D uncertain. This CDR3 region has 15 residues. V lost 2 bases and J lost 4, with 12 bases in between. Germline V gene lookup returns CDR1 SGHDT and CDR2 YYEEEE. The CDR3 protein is CASSLSAGFNEKLFF. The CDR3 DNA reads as TGTGCCAGCAGCTTATCTGCAGGCTTTAATGAAAAACTGTTTTTT.

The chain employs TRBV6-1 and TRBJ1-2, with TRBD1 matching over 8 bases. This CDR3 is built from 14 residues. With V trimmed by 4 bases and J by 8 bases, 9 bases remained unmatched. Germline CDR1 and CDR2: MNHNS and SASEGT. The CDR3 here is CASSGSGQGYGYTF. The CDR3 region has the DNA TGTGCCAGCAGTGGATCTGGACAGGGCTACGGCTACACCTTC.

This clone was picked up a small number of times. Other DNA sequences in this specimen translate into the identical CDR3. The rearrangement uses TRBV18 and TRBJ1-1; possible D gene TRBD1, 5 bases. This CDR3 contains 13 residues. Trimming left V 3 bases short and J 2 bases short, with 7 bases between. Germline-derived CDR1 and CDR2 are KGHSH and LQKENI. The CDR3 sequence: CASSPGLNTEAFF. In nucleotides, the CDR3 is TGTGCCAGCTCACCGGGGCTAAACACTGAAGCTTTCTTT.

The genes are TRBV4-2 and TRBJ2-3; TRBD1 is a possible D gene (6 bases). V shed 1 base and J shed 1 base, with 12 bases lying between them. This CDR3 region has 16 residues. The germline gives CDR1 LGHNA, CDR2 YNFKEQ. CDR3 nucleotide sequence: TGTGCCAGCAGCCAAGTACGGTCAGGGGGCACAGATACGCAGTATTTT. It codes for CASSQVRSGGTDTQYF.

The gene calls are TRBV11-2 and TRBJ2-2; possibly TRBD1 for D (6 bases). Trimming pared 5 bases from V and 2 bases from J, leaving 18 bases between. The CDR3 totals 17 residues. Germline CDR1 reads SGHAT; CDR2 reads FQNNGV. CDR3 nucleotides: TGTGCCAGCAGCCCAGAGGTCACAGGGCTAAACACCGGGGAGCTGTTTTTT. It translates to CASSPEVTGLNTGELFF.

The CDR3 nucleotides are TGTGCCAGCAGCTTAACCGGGGGTCAGAGCAATAGCATTCAGTACTTC. This encodes CASSLTGGQSNSIQYF. V and J are TRBV7-6 and TRBJ2-4, with TRBD2 as a possible D gene (6 bases). This CDR3 has 16 residues. CDR1 is SGHVS, CDR2 FNYEAQ, per germline. V was cut by 2 bases and J by 9 bases, with 20 bases left in between.

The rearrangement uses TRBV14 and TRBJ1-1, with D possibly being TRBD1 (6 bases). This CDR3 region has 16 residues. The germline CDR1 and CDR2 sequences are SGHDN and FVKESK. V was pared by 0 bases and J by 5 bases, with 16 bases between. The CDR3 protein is CASSQEGDIWRTEAFF. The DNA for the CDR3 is TGTGCCAGCAGCCAAGAAGGGGACATCTGGAGAACTGAAGCTTTCTTT.

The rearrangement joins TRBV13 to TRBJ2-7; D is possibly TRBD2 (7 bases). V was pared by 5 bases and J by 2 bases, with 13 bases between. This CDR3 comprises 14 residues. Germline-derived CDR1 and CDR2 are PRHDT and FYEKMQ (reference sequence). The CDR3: CASSGEGETYEQYF. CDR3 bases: TGTGCCAGCAGCGGGGAGGGGGAGACCTACGAGCAGTACTTC.

The CDR3 loop reads CASSLPRRGSYEQYF. The CDR3 nucleotides are TGTGCCAGCTCACTTCCCCGCAGGGGGTCCTACGAGCAGTACTTC. This chain connects TRBV18 to TRBJ2-7; the match to TRBD1 covers 7 bases. This CDR3 has 15 residues. Germline CDR1 is KGHSH and CDR2 is LQKENI. V lost 4 bases and J lost 1; bases outside the gene matches: 7.

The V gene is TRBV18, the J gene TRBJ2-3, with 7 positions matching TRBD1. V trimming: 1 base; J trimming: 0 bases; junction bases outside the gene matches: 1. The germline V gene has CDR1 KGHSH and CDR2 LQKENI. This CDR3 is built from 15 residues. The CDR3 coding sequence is TGTGCCAGCTCACCACGACAGGGTAGCACAGATACGCAGTATTTT. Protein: CASSPRQGSTDTQYF.

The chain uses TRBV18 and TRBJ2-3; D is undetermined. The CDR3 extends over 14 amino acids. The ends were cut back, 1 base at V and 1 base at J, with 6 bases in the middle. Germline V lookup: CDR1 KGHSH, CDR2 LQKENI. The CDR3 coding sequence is TGTGCCAGCTCACCACGCGGCGGCACAGATACGCAGTATTTT. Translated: CASSPRGGTDTQYF.

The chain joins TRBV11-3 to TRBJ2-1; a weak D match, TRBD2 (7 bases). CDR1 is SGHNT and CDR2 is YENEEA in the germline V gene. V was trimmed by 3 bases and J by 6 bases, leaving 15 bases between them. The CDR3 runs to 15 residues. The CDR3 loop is CASSLWGGPSNEQFF. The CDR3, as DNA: TGTGCCAGCAGCTTGTGGGGGGGGCCCAGCAATGAGCAGTTCTTC.

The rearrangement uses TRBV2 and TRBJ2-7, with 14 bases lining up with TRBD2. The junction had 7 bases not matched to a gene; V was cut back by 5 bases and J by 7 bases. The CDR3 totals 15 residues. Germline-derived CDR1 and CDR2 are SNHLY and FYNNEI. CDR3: CASSNRLAGGPEQYF. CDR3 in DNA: TGTGCCAGCAGTAATCGACTAGCGGGGGGGCCGGAGCAGTACTTC.